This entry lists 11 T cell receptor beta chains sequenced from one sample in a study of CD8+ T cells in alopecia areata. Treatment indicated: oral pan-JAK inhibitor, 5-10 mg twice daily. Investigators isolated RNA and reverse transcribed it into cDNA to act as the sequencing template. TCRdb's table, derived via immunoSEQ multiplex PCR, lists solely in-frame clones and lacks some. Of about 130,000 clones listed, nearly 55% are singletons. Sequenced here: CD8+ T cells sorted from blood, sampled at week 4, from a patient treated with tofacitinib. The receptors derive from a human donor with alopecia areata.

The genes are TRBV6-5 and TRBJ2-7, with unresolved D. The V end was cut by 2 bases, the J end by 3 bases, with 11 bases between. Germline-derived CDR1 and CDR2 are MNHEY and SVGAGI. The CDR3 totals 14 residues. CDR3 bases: TGTGCCAGCAGTTACGGGGAATACGTCTACGAGCAGTACTTC. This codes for CASSYGEYVYEQYF.

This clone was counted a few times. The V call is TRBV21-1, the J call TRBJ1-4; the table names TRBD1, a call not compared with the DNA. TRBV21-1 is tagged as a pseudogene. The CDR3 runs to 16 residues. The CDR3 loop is CASSPRVLQANEKLFF. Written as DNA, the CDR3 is TGTGCCAGCAGCCCCCGAGTTTTACAGGCTAATGAAAAACTGTTTTTT.

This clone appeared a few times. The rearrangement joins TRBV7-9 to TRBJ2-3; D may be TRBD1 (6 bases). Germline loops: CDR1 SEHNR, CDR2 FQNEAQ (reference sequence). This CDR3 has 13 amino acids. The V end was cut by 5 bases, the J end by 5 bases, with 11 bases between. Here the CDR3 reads CASSARTEDTQYF. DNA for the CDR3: TGTGCCAGCAGCGCCCGGACAGAAGATACGCAGTATTTT.

Here the CDR3 DNA reads TGTGCCACCAGCCCGTCCAACAATCAGCCCCAGCATTTT. It yields the protein CATSPSNNQPQHF. The chain recombines TRBV15 with TRBJ1-5, with no clear D. Trimming removed 5 bases at V and 3 bases at J, with 8 bases between. CDR1 is LNHNV, CDR2 YYDKDF, per germline (reference sequence). The length of the CDR3 is 13 residues.

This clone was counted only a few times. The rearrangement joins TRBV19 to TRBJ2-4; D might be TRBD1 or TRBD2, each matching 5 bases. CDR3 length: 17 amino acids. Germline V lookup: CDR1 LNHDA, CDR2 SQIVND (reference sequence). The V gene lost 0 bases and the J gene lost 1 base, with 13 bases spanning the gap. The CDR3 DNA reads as TGTGCCAGTAGTATAGATATCGGGGCGCGGGCCAAAAACATTCAGTACTTC. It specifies CASSIDIGARAKNIQYF.

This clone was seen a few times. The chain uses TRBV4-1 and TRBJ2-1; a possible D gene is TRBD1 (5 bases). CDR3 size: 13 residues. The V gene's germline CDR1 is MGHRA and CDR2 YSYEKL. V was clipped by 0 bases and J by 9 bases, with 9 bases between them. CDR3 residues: CASSQDGAVEQFF. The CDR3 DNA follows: TGCGCCAGCAGCCAAGATGGGGCGGTTGAGCAGTTCTTC.

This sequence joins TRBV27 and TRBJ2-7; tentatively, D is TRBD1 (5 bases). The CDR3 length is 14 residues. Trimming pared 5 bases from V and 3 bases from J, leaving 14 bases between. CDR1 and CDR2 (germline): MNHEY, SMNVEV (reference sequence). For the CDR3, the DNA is TGTGCCAGCAGTATACGGTCAGGGTACTACGAGCAGTACTTC. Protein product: CASSIRSGYYEQYF.

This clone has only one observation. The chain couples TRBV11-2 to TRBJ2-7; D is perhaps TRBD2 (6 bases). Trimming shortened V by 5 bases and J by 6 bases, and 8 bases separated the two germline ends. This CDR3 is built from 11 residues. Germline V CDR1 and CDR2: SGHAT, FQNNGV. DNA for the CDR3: TGTGCCAGCAGCCGAGCGGGCGAGCAGTACTTC. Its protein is CASSRAGEQYF.

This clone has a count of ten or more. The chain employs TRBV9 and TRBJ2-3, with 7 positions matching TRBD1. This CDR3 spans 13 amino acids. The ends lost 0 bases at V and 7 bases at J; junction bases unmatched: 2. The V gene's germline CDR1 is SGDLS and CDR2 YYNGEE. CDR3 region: CASSVDRGNTQYF. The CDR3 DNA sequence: TGTGCCAGCAGCGTAGACAGGGGAAATACGCAGTATTTT.

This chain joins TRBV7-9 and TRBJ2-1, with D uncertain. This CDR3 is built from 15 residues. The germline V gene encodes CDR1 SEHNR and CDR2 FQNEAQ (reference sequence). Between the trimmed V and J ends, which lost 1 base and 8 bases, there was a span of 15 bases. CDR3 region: CASSLGGRTSDEQFF. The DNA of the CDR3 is TGTGCCAGCAGCTTAGGGGGAAGGACGTCAGATGAGCAGTTCTTC.

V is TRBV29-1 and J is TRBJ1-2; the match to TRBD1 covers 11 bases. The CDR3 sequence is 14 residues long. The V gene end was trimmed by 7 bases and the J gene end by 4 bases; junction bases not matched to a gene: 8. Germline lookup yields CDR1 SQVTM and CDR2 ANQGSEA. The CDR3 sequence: CSAKGQGAFYGYTF. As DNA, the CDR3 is TGCAGCGCAAAAGGACAGGGGGCTTTCTATGGCTACACCTTC. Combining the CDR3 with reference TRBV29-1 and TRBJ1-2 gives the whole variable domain SAVISQKPSRDICQRGTSLTIQCQVDSQVTMMFWYRQQPGQSLTLIATANQGSEATYESGFVIDKFPISRPNLTFSTLTVSNMSPEDSSIYLCSAKGQGAFYGYTFGSGTRLTVV.